The rows below give T cell receptor beta chains drawn from one sample of a study of early T cells in non-severe SARS-CoV-2 infection. TCRdb re-derived calls from the 5' RACE reads in MiXCR, one entry per CDR3 protein. The sample shows 25,000 to 30,000 distinct CDR3 sequences, about 5.7% of them seen only once. Material for sequencing was whole blood. Every receptor here comes from an adult who was a healthcare worker with PCR-confirmed SARS-CoV-2 infection or an uninfected control (not recorded which). CDR3s include the opening cysteine and the closing phenylalanine or tryptophan. The order of the fields is clone size, J gene, V gene, D gene, CDR3 protein, CDR3 DNA. A D gene is named only where the DNA matches it firmly. Size is stated for part of the rows, as once, few or many counts, or as a class when the clone is expanded.

many | TRBJ1-3 | TRBV20-1 | . | CSARRGSGNTIYF | TGCAGTGCTCGCAGGGGTTCTGGAAACACCATATATTTT
many | TRBJ2-3 | TRBV20-1 | . | CSAPFQGTDTQYF | TGCAGTGCCCCTTTCCAGGGGACAGATACGCAGTATTTT
many | TRBJ2-3 | TRBV19 | TRBD2 | CASSRNKQTSGRAADTQYF | TGTGCCAGTAGTAGGAATAAACAGACTAGCGGGAGAGCCGCAGATACGCAGTATTTT
many | TRBJ2-1 | TRBV7-9 | TRBD2 | CASSLDGLAANEQFF | TGTGCCAGCAGCTTAGACGGACTAGCGGCCAATGAGCAGTTCTTC
many | TRBJ1-2 | TRBV6-6 | TRBD1 | CASSYIGNRGRVYGYTF | TGTGCCAGCAGTTACATTGGTAACAGGGGGCGCGTCTATGGCTACACCTTC
many | TRBJ2-7 | TRBV6-6 | . | CASSYSFYEQYF | TGTGCCAGCAGTTACAGCTTCTACGAGCAGTACTTC
. | TRBJ2-1 | TRBV5-1 | . | CASSLRPPPPDEQFF | TGCGCCAGCAGCTTGCGGCCCCCGCCGCCGGATGAGCAGTTCTTC
many | TRBJ1-2 | TRBV10-3 | . | CAINTEGAQANYGYTF | TGTGCCATCAACACGGAAGGGGCCCAGGCTAACTATGGCTACACCTTC
. | TRBJ2-7 | TRBV28 | . | CASSPGLVGGEQYF | TGTGCCTCTAGCCCGGGCCTGGTTGGGGGCGAGCAGTACTTC
. | TRBJ2-3 | TRBV6-4 | TRBD1 | CASSKTGGSTDTQYF | TGTGCCAGCAGTAAGACAGGGGGTAGCACAGATACGCAGTATTTT
once | TRBJ2-3 | TRBV12-3/TRBV12-4 | TRBD2 | CASSLTGTSGRRVGTDTQYF | TGTGCCAGCAGTTTAACCGGGACTAGCGGGAGGAGGGTAGGCACAGATACGCAGTATTTT
many | TRBJ2-3 | TRBV5-1 | . | CASGANTQYF | TGCGCCAGCGGGGCGAATACGCAGTATTTT
few | TRBJ2-1 | TRBV11-3 | TRBD2 | CASSFLAANEQFF | TGTGCCAGCAGCTTCCTAGCGGCGAATGAGCAGTTCTTC
many | TRBJ2-7 | TRBV5-6 | . | CASSRDPLVGEQYF | TGTGCCAGCAGCCGAGACCCCTTAGTGGGTGAGCAGTACTTC
many | TRBJ2-2 | TRBV28 | TRBD2 | CASSPSVGLAGVVGELFF | TGTGCCAGCAGTCCCTCGGTAGGACTAGCGGGAGTGGTCGGGGAGCTGTTTTTT
many | TRBJ2-7 | TRBV20-1 | TRBD2 | CSAPLGTSGSYEQYF | TGCAGTGCTCCCCTCGGGACTAGCGGATCCTACGAGCAGTACTTC
many | TRBJ2-3 | TRBV5-8 | . | CASSWGRTSTDTQYF | TGTGCCAGCAGCTGGGGCAGGACAAGCACAGATACGCAGTATTTT
few | TRBJ1-5 | TRBV6-1 | . | CASTFLEMRNQPQHF | TGTGCCAGCACTTTCTTAGAAATGCGCAATCAGCCCCAGCATTTT
many | TRBJ2-3 | TRBV10-3 | . | CAISENTGGTDTQYF | TGTGCCATCAGTGAAAATACGGGAGGCACAGATACGCAGTATTTT
many | TRBJ2-3 | TRBV20-1 | . | CSAVVLLENTDTQYF | TGCAGTGCTGTGGTTCTACTCGAAAACACAGATACGCAGTATTTT
many | TRBJ2-5 | TRBV5-5 | . | CASTDRETQYF | TGTGCCAGCACCGATAGGGAGACCCAGTACTTC
many | TRBJ1-1 | TRBV21-1 | . | CASSAKDRFDTEAFF | TGTGCCAGCAGCGCCAAGGACCGGTTCGACACTGAAGCTTTCTTT
many | TRBJ2-7 | TRBV5-6 | TRBD1 | CASSLTGGREQYF | TGTGCCAGCAGCTTAACAGGGGGACGCGAGCAGTACTTC
many | TRBJ1-5 | TRBV19 | . | CASSNWAFSNQPQHF | TGTGCCAGTAGTAACTGGGCATTTAGCAATCAGCCCCAGCATTTT
few | TRBJ2-5 | TRBV12-3/TRBV12-4 | . | CASSRSPGQALQETQYF | TGTGCCAGCAGCCGCTCCCCTGGGCAGGCTCTCCAAGAGACCCAGTACTTC
many | TRBJ1-2 | TRBV12-3/TRBV12-4 | . | CASSLRGPYGYTF | TGTGCCAGCAGTTTGAGAGGGCCCTATGGCTACACCTTC
many | TRBJ2-2 | TRBV18 | . | CASSPMESGELFF | TGTGCCAGCTCACCAATGGAGTCCGGGGAGCTGTTTTTT
. | TRBJ2-7 | TRBV7-2 | . | CASSLTYEQYF | TGTGCCAGCAGCTTAACTTACGAGCAGTACTTC
few | TRBJ2-7 | TRBV7-6 | . | CASSLVYGHSTEQYF | TGTGCCAGCAGCTTAGTTTACGGCCACTCTACGGAGCAGTACTTC
many | TRBJ1-1 | TRBV20-1 | . | CSAPFRGATPLNTEAFF | TGCAGTGCTCCCTTCCGGGGGGCAACCCCACTGAACACTGAAGCTTTCTTT
many | TRBJ2-5 | TRBV27 | TRBD1 | CASSDRGLGETQYF | TGTGCCAGCAGCGACAGGGGGCTAGGAGAGACCCAGTACTTC
. | TRBJ2-2 | TRBV19 | . | CASKTDANTGELFF | TGTGCCAGTAAGACAGACGCGAACACCGGGGAGCTGTTTTTT
many | TRBJ1-2 | TRBV20-1 | . | CSARDPADYGYTF | TGCAGTGCTAGAGATCCGGCGGACTATGGCTACACCTTC
few | TRBJ1-2 | TRBV28 | . | CASSPRFNYGYTF | TGTGCCAGCAGTCCCCGATTTAACTATGGCTACACCTTC
many | TRBJ2-5 | TRBV29-1 | TRBD1 | CSVGTGRETQYF | TGCAGCGTTGGGACAGGGAGGGAGACCCAGTACTTC